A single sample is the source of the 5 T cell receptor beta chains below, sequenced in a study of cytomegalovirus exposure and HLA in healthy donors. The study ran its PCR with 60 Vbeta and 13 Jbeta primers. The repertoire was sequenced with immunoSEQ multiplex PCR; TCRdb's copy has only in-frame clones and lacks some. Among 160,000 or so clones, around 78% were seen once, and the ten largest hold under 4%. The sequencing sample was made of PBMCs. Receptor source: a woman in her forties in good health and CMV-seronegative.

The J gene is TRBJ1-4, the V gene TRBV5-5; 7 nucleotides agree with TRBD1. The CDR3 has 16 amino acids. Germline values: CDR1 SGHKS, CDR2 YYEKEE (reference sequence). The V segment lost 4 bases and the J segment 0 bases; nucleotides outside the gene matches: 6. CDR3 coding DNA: TGTGCCAGCAGCGAGACAGGGTTTACAACTAATGAAAAACTGTTTTTT. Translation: CASSETGFTTNEKLFF. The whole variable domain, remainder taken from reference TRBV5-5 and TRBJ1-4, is DAGVTQSPTHLIKTRGQQVTLRCSPISGHKSVSWYQQVLGQGPQFIFQYYEKEERGRGNFPDRFSARQFPNYSSELNVNALLLGDSALYLCASSETGFTTNEKLFFGSGTQLSVL.

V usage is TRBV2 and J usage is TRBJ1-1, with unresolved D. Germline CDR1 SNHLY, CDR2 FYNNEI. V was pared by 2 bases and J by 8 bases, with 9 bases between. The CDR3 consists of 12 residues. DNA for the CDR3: TGTGCCAGCAGTGAAACGAGGGTGGAAGCTTTCTTT. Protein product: CASSETRVEAFF.

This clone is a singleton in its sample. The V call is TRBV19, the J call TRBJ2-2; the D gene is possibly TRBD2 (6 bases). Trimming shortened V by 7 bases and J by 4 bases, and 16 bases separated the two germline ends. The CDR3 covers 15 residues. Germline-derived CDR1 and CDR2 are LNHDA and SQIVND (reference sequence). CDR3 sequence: CASNRLGGITGELFF. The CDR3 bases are TGTGCCAGTAACCGGCTCGGGGGAATCACCGGGGAGCTGTTTTTT.

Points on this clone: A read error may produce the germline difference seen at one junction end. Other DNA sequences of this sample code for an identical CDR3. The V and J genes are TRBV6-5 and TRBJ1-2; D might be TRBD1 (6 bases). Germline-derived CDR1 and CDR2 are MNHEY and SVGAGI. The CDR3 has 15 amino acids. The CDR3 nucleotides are TGTGCCAGCAGTTACTCGGACAGTCTATTCGATGGCTATACCTTC. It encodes CASSYSDSLFDGYTF.

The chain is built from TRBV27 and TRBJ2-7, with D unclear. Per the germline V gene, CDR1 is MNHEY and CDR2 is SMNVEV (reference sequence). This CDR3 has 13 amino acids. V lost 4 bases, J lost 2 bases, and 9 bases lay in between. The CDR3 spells CASSSGMTYEQYF. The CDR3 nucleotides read TGTGCCAGCAGTTCGGGTATGACCTACGAGCAGTACTTC.